The table lists the clone carrying this T cell receptor beta chain with a few counts. The antigen is undetermined. This specimen belongs to a study of T-cell reconstitution after alpha-beta-depleted transplantation in children. The study's findings and limits: Surviving recipient T cells and intrathymic progenitors accounted for some patients' high TCRbeta diversity at day 60. Several hundred expanded graft clones reportedly were the source of alpha-beta T cells about two months after transplant. At one year after transplant, newly produced T cells mostly accounted for T-cell counts and diversity.

From germline, CDR1 is KGHDR and CDR2 SFDVKD. This CDR3 region has 10 residues. The ends were cut back, 9 bases at V and 3 bases at J, with 4 bases in the middle. Library preparation (for TCRbeta) was performed with unique molecular identifiers. TCRdb used MiXCR to reprocess the PCR reads, holding one entry per CDR3 protein. This sample has 350,000 to 500,000 distinct CDR3 sequences, with 43% found just once. The sequencing used PBMCs, collected before TCRalphabeta/CD19-depleted stem cell transplant. The sequence was obtained from a girl aged 2 to 10 with aplastic anemia, due to receive a stem cell transplant. The rearrangement joins TRBV24-1 to TRBJ1-2; D gene uncertain. The CDR3 loop reads CATWDYGYTF. The CDR3, as DNA: TGTGCCACCTGGGACTATGGCTACACCTTC.